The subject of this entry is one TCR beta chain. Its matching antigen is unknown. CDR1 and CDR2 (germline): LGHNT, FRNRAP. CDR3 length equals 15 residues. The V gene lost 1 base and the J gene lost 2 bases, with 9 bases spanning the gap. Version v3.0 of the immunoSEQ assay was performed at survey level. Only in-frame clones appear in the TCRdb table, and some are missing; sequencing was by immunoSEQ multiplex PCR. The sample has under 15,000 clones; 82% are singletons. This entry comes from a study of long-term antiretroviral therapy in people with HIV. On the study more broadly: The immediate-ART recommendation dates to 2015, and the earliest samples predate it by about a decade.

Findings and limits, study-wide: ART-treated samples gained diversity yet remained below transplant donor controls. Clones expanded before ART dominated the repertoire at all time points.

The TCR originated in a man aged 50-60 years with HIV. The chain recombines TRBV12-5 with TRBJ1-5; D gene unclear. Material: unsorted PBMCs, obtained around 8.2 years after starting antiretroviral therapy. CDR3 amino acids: CASGLGGEGNQPQHF. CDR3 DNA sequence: TGTGCTAGTGGTTTGGGGGGTGAGGGCAATCAGCCCCAGCATTTT.